Described below is a single T cell receptor (beta chain) sequence and its context. Antigen: not known. Sequenced by immunoSEQ multiplex PCR; TCRdb stores in-frame clones only, minus some. This table has 7,500 to 10,000 clones, 80% to 90% appearing once. The data stem from a study of T cells after posttransplantation cyclophosphamide. The study, taken as a whole, reports: Blood and skin or GI T cell repertoires showed limited TRB overlap. Later post-transplant blood repertoires were often dominated by donor CD8+ memory clones.

Germline loops: CDR1 SGHTA, CDR2 FQGNSA. The CDR3 extends over 15 amino acids. Losses at the gene ends were 1 base for V and 5 bases for J; bases not matched to a gene: 3. Sampled 1 year posttransplant, controls received myeloablative marrow transplants, methotrexate and a calcineurin inhibitor. This receptor was taken from a male patient aged 45-59 years who received an allogeneic stem cell transplant from an unrelated donor, was CMV-positive, and had chronic GVHD only. Among the T cells, some may be from the graft donor. This chain connects TRBV7-2 to TRBJ2-2; TRBD2 matches 8 bases. The sequencing here drew on PBMCs, taken almost 450 days after allogeneic stem cell transplant with calcineurin inhibitor and methotrexate. The CDR3 DNA is TGTGCCAGCAGCTTAGGCGGGAGGCGGACCGGGGAGCTGTTTTTT. Translating gives CASSLGGRRTGELFF.